The clone carrying this T cell receptor beta chain was seen once. Libraries were prepared by immunoSEQ multiplex PCR; TCRdb keeps only in-frame clonotypes and omits some of them. The data hold 250,000 to 350,000 clones, with more than 70% observed a single time. There are 18 residues in the CDR3. The data originate from a study of blood T cell repertoires in COVID-19. For the study at large: The study drew acute and convalescent COVID-19 samples from the United States, Italy and Spain.

The material sequenced was peripheral blood. This sequence was found in a young woman who had recovered from COVID-19. The chain joins TRBV12-2 to TRBJ1-3; the tabulated D call, TRBD1, remains unverified against the DNA. TRBV12-2 corresponds to a pseudogene. CDR3 DNA sequence: TGTGCAAGTCGCTTAGATTCCGGGGTTCAGGGGCGCGGAAACACCATATATTTT. Its protein product is CASRLDSGVQGRGNTIYF.